A selection of T cell receptor beta chains follows, all from one sample in a study of tumor-infiltrating lymphocytes in primary liver carcinoma. TCRdb called the multiplex PCR reads again in MiXCR, with one record for every CDR3 protein. The sample contains approximately 37,000 distinct CDR3 sequences, 60% to 80% of which appear only once. The sequenced material came from tumor-adjacent normal liver tissue. These receptors were collected from a man aged 40-55 years with primary liver carcinoma and hepatitis B virus infection. Both conserved end residues are part of each CDR3. The D gene is left open where the match is weak. A clone size is listed for some rows: how often the clone was seen (once, few, many), or a class if it is expanded.

J: TRBJ2-1; V: TRBV11-3; D: TRBD2; size: .; DNA: TGTGTCAGCAGCATAGGAAAGACTAGCGGGGACTCACGGTTCGGCAATGAGCAGCTCTTC; CDR3: CVSSIGKTSGDSRFGNEQLF
J: TRBJ2-3; V: TRBV7-2; D: .; size: once; DNA: TGTGCCAGCAGCTTAGCTCTGGGAGGCGATACGCTGTGTTTT; CDR3: CASSLALGGDTLCF
J: TRBJ2-5; V: TRBV5-1; D: TRBD2; size: .; DNA: TGCGCCAGCAGCTCCTACGGATTAGCGGGAGAGCATGAGACCCAGTACTTC; CDR3: CASSSYGLAGEHETQYF
J: TRBJ2-5; V: TRBV7-9; D: .; size: .; DNA: TGTGCCAACAGCCCACCTAGACGACGTGATGCGGAGACCCAGAACTTC; CDR3: CANSPPRRRDAETQNF
J: TRBJ2-7; V: TRBV5-1; D: TRBD2; size: .; DNA: TGCGCCAGCAGCGTGGGGACTAGTGGGGGCCCCGAGCAGTACTTC; CDR3: CASSVGTSGGPEQYF
J: TRBJ2-7; V: TRBV12-3/TRBV12-4; D: TRBD2; size: .; DNA: TGTGCCAGCAGTTGGGGTCTCGGCACTAGCGTCTACGAGCAGTACTTC; CDR3: CASSWGLGTSVYEQYF
J: TRBJ1-1; V: TRBV10-3; D: .; size: .; DNA: TGTGCCATCAGGGTCACCCTGAATACTGAAGCTTTCTTT; CDR3: CAIRVTLNTEAFF
J: TRBJ2-2; V: TRBV12-3/TRBV12-4; D: TRBD1; size: .; DNA: TGTGCCAACAACCCGACAGGGGTGGCCGGAGAGCTGTTTTTT; CDR3: CANNPTGVAGELFF
J: TRBJ1-2; V: TRBV29-1; D: .; size: .; DNA: TGCAGCCTCAAGTCTGAACAGTCGATCTATGGCTACACCTTC; CDR3: CSLKSEQSIYGYTF
J: TRBJ1-4; V: TRBV6-6; D: .; size: .; DNA: TGTGCTAGAAGTTCCTCGACAACTAATGAAAAACTGTTTTTT; CDR3: CARSSSTTNEKLFF
J: TRBJ2-3; V: TRBV10-3; D: TRBD1; size: .; DNA: TGTGTCATACAGCGATCTGGACAGGGACGAAGCATAGATACGCAGTATTTT; CDR3: CVIQRSGQGRSIDTQYF
J: TRBJ2-7; V: TRBV6-2/TRBV6-3; D: .; size: .; DNA: TGTGCCAGCAGTTATGGAATAATGGGGAGTGTATACGAGCAGTACTTC; CDR3: CASSYGIMGSVYEQYF
J: TRBJ1-2; V: TRBV29-1; D: .; size: once; DNA: TGCGGAGGAGGATTGAACTATGGCTACACCTTC; CDR3: CGGGLNYGYTF
J: TRBJ1-4; V: TRBV7-9; D: .; size: .; DNA: TGTGCCAGCAGCTTAGCTGGCCACAATGAAAAACTGCTTTTT; CDR3: CASSLAGHNEKLLF
J: TRBJ1-5; V: TRBV6-4; D: .; size: many; DNA: TGTGCCAGCAGTGACGACGGCGCTTCGCCCCAGCATTTT; CDR3: CASSDDGASPQHF
J: TRBJ2-7; V: TRBV11-1; D: .; size: .; DNA: TGTGCCAGCTGCTTAGACTATGAACAGTACTTC; CDR3: CASCLDYEQYF
J: TRBJ1-5; V: TRBV12-3/TRBV12-4; D: TRBD1; size: .; DNA: TGTGCCAAGAGTCCCTCGGGACAGGGGAGGGCTCAGCCCCAGCATTTT; CDR3: CAKSPSGQGRAQPQHF
J: TRBJ2-2; V: TRBV10-2; D: .; size: .; DNA: TGCGCCAGTATTGGACGAAGAGGGAGTGGGGAGCTGTTTTTT; CDR3: CASIGRRGSGELFF
J: TRBJ2-2; V: TRBV10-3; D: .; size: .; DNA: TGTGCCATCAAAGGGATAGCGAACACCGGGGACCTGTTTTTT; CDR3: CAIKGIANTGDLFF
J: TRBJ2-5; V: TRBV19; D: .; size: .; DNA: TGTGCCAGTAGTGACCCGGACAAGGATGAGACCCAATACTTC; CDR3: CASSDPDKDETQYF
J: TRBJ1-4; V: TRBV5-1; D: .; size: once; DNA: TGCGCCAGCAGCGAGGGGCAGAGGAATGAAAAACTGGCTTTT; CDR3: CASSEGQRNEKLAF
J: TRBJ2-1; V: TRBV4-1; D: .; size: .; DNA: TGCGGCAGTAGCCCCACGGTCCCGCTACCCAATGAGCAGTTCTTC; CDR3: CGSSPTVPLPNEQFF
J: TRBJ1-1; V: TRBV14; D: .; size: .; DNA: TGTGCCGGCAGCCAAGGAGGAGGGCCTGAAGCTTTCTTT; CDR3: CAGSQGGGPEAFF
J: TRBJ2-5; V: TRBV10-2; D: TRBD2; size: .; DNA: TGCGCCAGCCGAGGACTAGCGAGAGGAGAGACTCGGTACTTC; CDR3: CASRGLARGETRYF
J: TRBJ2-3; V: TRBV4-2; D: TRBD2; size: .; DNA: TGTGCCAGCAGCCTAAGACTAGCTATCACGTATACGCAGTATTTT; CDR3: CASSLRLAITYTQYF
J: TRBJ2-1; V: TRBV7-3; D: TRBD1; size: .; DNA: TGTGCCAGCAGCTTAACAGGGACAGTGCTTTACAATGAGCAGTTCTTC; CDR3: CASSLTGTVLYNEQFF
J: TRBJ2-1; V: TRBV5-1; D: TRBD2; size: .; DNA: TGCGCCAGCACGTTAGCGGGAGGTTACAATGAGCAGTTC; CDR3: CASTLAGGYNEQF
J: TRBJ1-2; V: TRBV7-9; D: .; size: .; DNA: TGTGCCAGCAGATGGGATAGTGGGTTTCATGACTACACCTTC; CDR3: CASRWDSGFHDYTF
J: TRBJ2-1; V: TRBV7-8; D: .; size: .; DNA: TGTGCCAGCAACCCAGCCTGCCGCGGTAATGAGCAGTTCTTC; CDR3: CASNPACRGNEQFF
J: TRBJ2-3; V: TRBV10-3; D: .; size: .; DNA: TGTACCATCAGCGAGAGCGGCAGCACAGATACGCAGTATTTT; CDR3: CTISESGSTDTQYF
J: TRBJ2-7; V: TRBV29-1; D: TRBD1; size: .; DNA: TGCGGCGCCGGACAGGGCGCCGGGCACTACTTC; CDR3: CGAGQGAGHYF
J: TRBJ2-1; V: TRBV12-3/TRBV12-4; D: .; size: .; DNA: TGTGCCAACAGTCTCGGACAGAATAATGAGCAATTCTTC; CDR3: CANSLGQNNEQFF
J: TRBJ1-5; V: TRBV28; D: TRBD1; size: .; DNA: TGTACCAGTAGGTCGACAGGGGCTTCCCAGTCCCAGCATTTT; CDR3: CTSRSTGASQSQHF
J: TRBJ1-1; V: TRBV28; D: .; size: .; DNA: TGTGCCAGCAGTACCCTCCAGGATATCACTGAAGCTTTCTTT; CDR3: CASSTLQDITEAFF
J: TRBJ2-7; V: TRBV29-1; D: .; size: .; DNA: TGCAGCGCCATGACATCTGGGGCCAGCACTCCCTACGAGCGTTACTTC; CDR3: CSAMTSGASTPYERYF
J: TRBJ1-2; V: TRBV2; D: TRBD1; size: many; DNA: TGTGCCAGCAGTACTTGGGGGGACAGTCCCTTC; CDR3: CASSTWGDSPF
J: TRBJ1-5; V: TRBV4-3; D: .; size: .; DNA: TGCGCCAGCAGCCAAAATTTAAGCACCCCAGATACGCAGCATTTT; CDR3: CASSQNLSTPDTQHF
J: TRBJ2-7; V: TRBV10-3; D: TRBD2; size: once; DNA: TGTACCATCAGCTACGGGACTAGCAACTCCTACGAGCAGTACTTC; CDR3: CTISYGTSNSYEQYF
J: TRBJ2-7; V: TRBV20-1; D: .; size: many; DNA: TGCAGTGTTGGCGGGGCGGATAACTACGAGCAGTACTTC; CDR3: CSVGGADNYEQYF
J: TRBJ2-7; V: TRBV6-2/TRBV6-3; D: .; size: .; DNA: TGTGCCAGCAGTTCGTTGCTAGCCGACTACGAGCAGCATTTC; CDR3: CASSSLLADYEQHF
J: TRBJ2-2; V: TRBV4-2; D: .; size: .; DNA: TGTGCCAGCAGCCAAGATCTGATATTCAACGGGGGGCTGTTTTTT; CDR3: CASSQDLIFNGGLFF
J: TRBJ2-1; V: TRBV28; D: .; size: many; DNA: TGTGCCAGCAGTTCAGGACTCAGGTACAATGAGCAGTTCTTC; CDR3: CASSSGLRYNEQFF
J: TRBJ2-4; V: TRBV9; D: TRBD2; size: .; DNA: TGTGCCAGCACCACAGGACTAGCGGAAAACATTCAGTACTTC; CDR3: CASTTGLAENIQYF